Sequencing of this TCR beta chain was carried out in a study of T-cell reconstitution after alpha-beta-depleted transplantation in children. During its preparation, the TCRbeta library received unique molecular identifiers. Via MiXCR, TCRdb re-called the PCR reads, giving one row per CDR3 protein. There are a few hundred thousand distinct CDR3 sequences in the sample; 9.7% occur only once, and approximately 5% lies in the top ten. CDR1 is SGDLS and CDR2 is YYNGEE in the germline V gene. V was clipped by 4 bases and J by 6 bases, with 19 bases between them. There are 15 residues in the CDR3. The sequenced sample was PBMCs from the stem cell graft donor, obtained from the stem cell graft. The chain uses TRBV9 and TRBJ1-1; D is perhaps TRBD1 (6 bases). The receptor was isolated from a human donor who donated a stem cell graft to a child with SCID. CDR3 nucleotide sequence: TGTGCCAGCAGCCCGCGACAGGTCGGCGGTCCTGAAGCTTTCTTT. Encoded protein: CASSPRQVGGPEAFF.